A single T cell receptor beta chain is shown here with its context. Its antigen is currently not known. The input lacks base qualities; no much larger clone sits a single base away. This sample was included in a study of T cell changes during pregnancy in multiple sclerosis (dated by TCRdb to the late 2010s). A note on the overall study: The study looked at changes in the T cell repertoire across pregnancy in women with multiple sclerosis.

To prepare the library, the immunoSEQ multiplex PCR assay was applied. TCRdb limited this immuneACCESS table to in-frame rearrangements with V and J called. A share of clones is missing; checked studies link under half to unresolved V genes, and the rest is unexplained. In all, the sample holds 40,000 to 50,000 clones, and almost 95% of those were seen once. Clones ranked in the top ten supply roughly 4.7% of the sample. The germline V gene supplies CDR1 MRHNA and CDR2 SNTAGT. V is cut back by 6 bases and J by 5 bases, with 13 bases in the junction unmatched. The CDR3 holds 16 amino acids from the cysteine to the phenylalanine. CDR3 DNA only is kept here, 48 bases in frame from base 1.

The chain links TRBV6-4 with TRBJ2-3, with 8 bases matching TRBD2. The sample in question was CD8+ T cells from peripheral blood mononuclear cells, obtained in the first trimester of pregnancy. This clonotype was obtained from a female donor with multiple sclerosis, enrolled in a pregnancy study. The encoded CDR3 is CASSARGGGRGDTQYF. The DNA sequence is TGTGCCAGCAGCGCCCGTGGCGGGGGGAGAGGAGATACGCAGTATTTT.